This is a list of T cell receptor beta chains from one sample in a study of blood T cell repertoires in COVID-19. Repertoires were generated with immunoSEQ multiplex PCR, while TCRdb's copy carries only in-frame clones and drops some. The table records just under 350,000 clones, about 88% of them present only once. The sequenced sample was peripheral blood. The receptors were sampled from a woman in her sixties or seventies with COVID-19, enrolled during active disease. Both conserved end residues are part of each CDR3.

J	V	CDR3
TRBJ2-3	TRBV11-2	CASSLDRTDTQYF
TRBJ1-1	TRBV7-2	CASSLGRGNTEAFF
TRBJ1-2	TRBV6-5	CASSYERDYGYTF
TRBJ2-7	TRBV27	CASSSVQGLEQYF
TRBJ1-5	TRBV6-5	CASSDRDNQPQHF
TRBJ1-2	TRBV2	CASSEWQGARGYTF
TRBJ1-2	TRBV19	CASYTGAYGYTF
TRBJ1-5	TRBV19	CASSIEVQGINQPQHF
TRBJ1-6	TRBV6-1	CASSAITGIAYNSPLHF
TRBJ2-7	TRBV4-2	CASSQDFDGHRYF
TRBJ1-1	TRBV2	CASSGVGGPNTEAFF
TRBJ2-4	TRBV4-1	CASSLGTGGIAFKNIQYF
TRBJ2-7	TRBV19	CASSTQGQGFDEQYF
TRBJ2-7	TRBV5-4	CASSILTDAYEQYF
TRBJ2-7	TRBV5-1	CASSLTDTYEQYF
TRBJ2-2	TRBV6-5	CASTRDWAFGGELFF
TRBJ1-3	TRBV28	CASSFQQGVGGNTIYF
TRBJ1-4	TRBV7-2	CASSSSGYPTEKLFF
TRBJ2-7	TRBV10-1	CASSRDLLQREQYF
TRBJ1-5	TRBV6-5	CASRGTNQPQHF
TRBJ2-1	TRBV5-6	CASSLVGVGHEQFF
TRBJ1-4	TRBV2	CASSKTGGDLEKLFF
TRBJ2-5	TRBV6-6	CASSSTEETQYF
TRBJ1-6	TRBV18	CASSTGQGFNNSPLHF
TRBJ1-1	TRBV5-1	CASSPGQDTEAFF
TRBJ2-7	TRBV2	CASSELRGPTYEQYF
TRBJ1-2	TRBV30	CAWSLGGESYTF
TRBJ2-6	TRBV4-1	CASSQDMAGANVLTF
TRBJ2-7	TRBV6-5	CASSYGAMTYEQYF
TRBJ2-1	TRBV24-1	CATSGRLPGGGINEQFF
TRBJ1-3	TRBV9	CASSVAVGNTIYF
TRBJ1-5	TRBV30	CAWSSTGNQPQHF
TRBJ2-5	TRBV5-1	CASSLEGGRQETQYF
TRBJ2-7	TRBV5-1	CASSWGQGATSEQYF
TRBJ2-2	TRBV3-1/TRBV3-2	CASSPRARNTGELFF
TRBJ2-1	TRBV4-1	CASSQGPGQGSNEQFF
TRBJ1-5	TRBV27	CASSLFGQGDLQPQHF
TRBJ2-5	TRBV9	CASSEIAGTGAQYF
TRBJ2-7	TRBV2	CASSEGGYYYEQYF
TRBJ2-3	TRBV11-3	CASSLGAGKGDTQYF
TRBJ2-2	TRBV27	CASSWTGTGGELFF
TRBJ2-7	TRBV5-1	CASSLDTGFVNEQYF
TRBJ1-3	TRBV19	CASSIPTGGKGNTIYF
TRBJ1-6	TRBV11-1	CASSLGARGNSPLHF
TRBJ1-3	TRBV5-1	CASSFGATGNTIYF
TRBJ2-7	TRBV28	CASSLESYEQYF